This T cell receptor (beta chain) was recovered during a study of blood T cell repertoires in COVID-19. Libraries were prepared by immunoSEQ multiplex PCR; TCRdb keeps only in-frame clonotypes and omits some of them. The sample has about 410,000 clones; approximately 91% are singletons. V lost 6 bases, J lost 2 bases, and 10 bases lay in between. The CDR3 sequence is 13 residues long. This TCR was sampled from a woman between 40 and 50 years old with COVID-19, enrolled during active disease. The genes are TRBV12-3 or TRBV12-4 and TRBJ1-2; weak D call: TRBD1 (6 bases). The specimen was peripheral blood. This CDR3 reads CASSGGQNYGYTF. The CDR3 DNA follows: TGTGCCAGCAGCGGAGGACAGAACTATGGCTACACCTTC.